The rows below give T cell receptor beta chains drawn from one sample of a study of cytomegalovirus exposure and HLA in healthy donors. Some clones are missing from TCRdb's copy, which holds only in-frame ones; the method was immunoSEQ multiplex PCR. Of about 190,000 clones listed, just under 75% were seen once; the top ten hold over 4%. Input material: PBMCs. These receptors were collected from a man aged 25 to 45 in good health and CMV-seropositive. CDR3s include the opening cysteine and the closing phenylalanine or tryptophan. A D gene is named only where the DNA matches it firmly.

CDR3 protein: CASSWGGNEKLFF
D gene: .
J gene: TRBJ1-4
V gene: TRBV28

CDR3 protein: CASSLTGLAATYEQYF
D gene: TRBD2
J gene: TRBJ2-7
V gene: TRBV7-3

CDR3 protein: CASSLGSAKNIQYF
D gene: .
J gene: TRBJ2-4
V gene: TRBV7-2

CDR3 protein: CASSWAGGQGNEQFF
D gene: TRBD2
J gene: TRBJ2-1
V gene: TRBV5-1

CDR3 protein: CASSQDLSGSGDEQFF
D gene: TRBD2
J gene: TRBJ2-1
V gene: TRBV4-2

CDR3 protein: CASSLPMAGRYNEQFF
D gene: .
J gene: TRBJ2-1
V gene: TRBV5-1

CDR3 protein: CATMGDRVGQPQHF
D gene: TRBD1
J gene: TRBJ1-5
V gene: TRBV6-6

CDR3 protein: CASSLERRSYNEQFF
D gene: .
J gene: TRBJ2-1
V gene: TRBV5-4

CDR3 protein: CASSLKLGTGMNTEAFF
D gene: TRBD1
J gene: TRBJ1-1
V gene: TRBV27

CDR3 protein: CASSPTSGGTGELFF
D gene: TRBD2
J gene: TRBJ2-2
V gene: TRBV18

CDR3 protein: CASSYTDSYNSPLHF
D gene: .
J gene: TRBJ1-6
V gene: TRBV6-5

CDR3 protein: CASSVGDYSYEQYF
D gene: TRBD2
J gene: TRBJ2-7
V gene: TRBV2

CDR3 protein: CASSQDPGLASTDTQYF
D gene: .
J gene: TRBJ2-3
V gene: TRBV4-3

CDR3 protein: CASRPWGRSSGNTIYF
D gene: .
J gene: TRBJ1-3
V gene: TRBV2

CDR3 protein: CAAGGANTGELFF
D gene: TRBD2
J gene: TRBJ2-2
V gene: TRBV6-5

CDR3 protein: CASSPKGTGELFF
D gene: .
J gene: TRBJ2-2
V gene: TRBV7-3

CDR3 protein: CASSLYRGSTEAFF
D gene: TRBD1
J gene: TRBJ1-1
V gene: TRBV27

CDR3 protein: CASSQTTTEYEQYF
D gene: .
J gene: TRBJ2-7
V gene: TRBV14